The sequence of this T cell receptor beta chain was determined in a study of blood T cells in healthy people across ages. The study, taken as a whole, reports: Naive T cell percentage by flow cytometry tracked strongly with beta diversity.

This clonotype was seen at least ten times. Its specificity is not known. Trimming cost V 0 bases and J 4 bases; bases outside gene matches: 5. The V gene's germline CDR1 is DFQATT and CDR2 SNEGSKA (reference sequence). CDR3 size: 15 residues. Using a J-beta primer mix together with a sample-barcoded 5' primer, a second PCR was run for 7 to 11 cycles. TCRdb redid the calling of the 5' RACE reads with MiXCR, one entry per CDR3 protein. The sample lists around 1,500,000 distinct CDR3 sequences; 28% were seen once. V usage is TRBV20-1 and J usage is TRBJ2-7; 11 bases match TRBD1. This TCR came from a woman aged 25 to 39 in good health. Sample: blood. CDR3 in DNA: TGCAGTGCTAGAGATCTTGGGACAGGGGGGTACGAGCAGTACTTC. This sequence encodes CSARDLGTGGYEQYF.